This T cell receptor (beta chain) was captured by sequencing in a study of early T cells in non-severe SARS-CoV-2 infection. Overall study: The input, bulk RNA from unsorted whole blood, was sequenced, and chains were unpaired.

TCRdb re-called the 5' RACE reads through MiXCR, storing one row per CDR3 protein. The sample includes about 46,000 distinct CDR3 sequences, approximately 8.5% of them seen just once. There are 14 residues in the CDR3. The ends were cut back, 0 bases at V and 0 bases at J, with 6 bases in the middle. Germline V CDR1 and CDR2: SGHAT, FQNNGV. The sample holds many counts of this clonotype. Its antigen is still unknown. Study results and caveats: Clonotype matching in VDJdb favored anti-spike CD8 responses and did not capture private and CD4 specificities.

This clonotype was obtained from an adult who was a healthcare worker with PCR-confirmed SARS-CoV-2 infection or an uninfected control (not recorded which). The chain is built from TRBV11-2 and TRBJ2-7; D uncertain. Material: whole blood. DNA of the CDR3: TGTGCCAGCAGCTTAGATCCCAGCTCCTACGAGCAGTACTTC. This codes for CASSLDPSSYEQYF.